Presented here are 16 T cell receptor beta chains from one specimen sequenced in a study of graft-versus-host responses after intestinal transplantation. Data came from immunoSEQ multiplex PCR; TCRdb stores just in-frame clones and leaves some out. The sample has tens of thousands of clones; around 90% are singletons. Sample: PBMCs, taken 300 to 330 days after intestinal transplant. These receptors were collected from a human patient who received an intestinal transplant, so some T cells may come from the graft donor.

The chain is built from TRBV7-2 and TRBJ1-2; the match to TRBD1 covers 8 bases. V lost 6 bases and J lost 2; bases outside the gene matches: 8. The CDR3 contains 15 residues. Germline V CDR1 and CDR2: SGHTA, FQGNSA. CDR3: CASRPDRGRNYGYTF. The DNA of the CDR3 is TGTGCCAGCAGGCCAGACAGGGGCAGGAACTATGGCTACACCTTC.

The count of this clone is one. The V call is TRBV4-1, the J call TRBJ1-2, with D uncertain. V was cut by 1 base and J by 5 bases, with 14 bases left in between. Per germline, CDR1 MGHRA and CDR2 YSYEKL. The CDR3 runs to 15 residues. The CDR3 coding sequence is TGCGCCAGCAGCCAAGGTCCCCAAGGGTCATATGGCTACACCTTC. Translating it yields CASSQGPQGSYGYTF.

The V gene is TRBV28, the J gene TRBJ2-5, with D maybe TRBD2 (6 bases). This CDR3 region has 15 residues. The germline V gene encodes CDR1 MDHEN and CDR2 SYDVKM. V lost 5 bases, J lost 5 bases, and 18 bases lay in between. CDR3 protein: CASSPLTSVRETQYF. The CDR3 region has the DNA TGTGCCAGCAGTCCCCTGACTAGTGTGCGTGAGACCCAGTACTTC.

The chain links TRBV18 to TRBJ2-1; TRBD2 aligns across 7 bases. CDR1 KGHSH and CDR2 LQKENI come from the germline V gene. This CDR3 has 16 residues. The junction had 8 bases not matched to a gene; V was cut back by 3 bases and J by 3 bases. The CDR3 spells CASSPPSGGDYNEQFF. The CDR3 region has the DNA TGTGCCAGCTCACCTCCTAGCGGAGGCGACTACAATGAGCAGTTCTTC.

The chain recombines TRBV6-4 with TRBJ2-3, with D tentatively TRBD2 (6 bases). In germline, CDR1 is MRHNA, CDR2 SNTAGT. The length of the CDR3 is 14 residues. The V end lost 2 bases, the J end lost 3 bases, and 9 bases lay between the germline ends. CDR3 in amino acids: CASSDRGGTDTQYF. The CDR3 DNA reads TGTGCCAGCAGTGACAGGGGAGGTACAGATACGCAGTATTTT.

A few counts support this clone. The chain recombines TRBV9 with TRBJ2-5, with 10 bases that match TRBD2. The CDR3 loop spans 15 amino acids. CDR1 and CDR2 from the germline V gene are SGDLS and YYNGEE. Trimming removed 5 bases from V and 1 base from J; junction bases left unmatched: 5. CDR3 protein: CASSLAGVIQETQYF. CDR3 coding DNA: TGTGCCAGCAGTCTAGCGGGGGTGATCCAAGAGACCCAGTACTTC.

The CDR3 DNA reads TGTGCCAGCAGCGTCTCTCCGGGAGTAGAAAATGAGCAGTTCTTC. Translation gives CASSVSPGVENEQFF. The V and J genes are TRBV9 and TRBJ2-1; D is possibly TRBD2 (6 bases). The V end was cut by 2 bases, the J end by 7 bases, with 16 bases between. In germline, CDR1 is SGDLS, CDR2 YYNGEE. The CDR3 is 15 residues long.

V and J are TRBV7-9 and TRBJ1-5, with a possible D match to TRBD1 (5 bases). Germline assignment: CDR1 SEHNR and CDR2 FQNEAQ (reference sequence). The V and J ends lost 2 bases and 5 bases respectively, with 7 bases between them. The CDR3 is 13 residues long. CDR3 region: CASSLQGDQPQHF. The CDR3 DNA sequence: TGTGCCAGCAGCTTACAGGGTGATCAGCCCCAGCATTTT. The entire variable domain, with the rest obtained from reference TRBV7-9 and TRBJ1-5, is as follows: DTGVSQNPRHKITKRGQNVTFRCDPISEHNRLYWYRQTLGQGPEFLTYFQNEAQLEKSRLLSDRFSAERPKGSFSTLEIQRTEQGDSAMYLCASSLQGDQPQHFGDGTRLSIL.

As to this clone: At one of its ends the junction is not consistent with the germline gene, which may arise from a read error. Other DNA sequences in this specimen translate into the identical CDR3. V usage is TRBV6-1 and J usage is TRBJ2-1; D is possibly TRBD2 (5 bases). Germline CDR1 reads MNHNS; CDR2 reads SASEGT. CDR3 length equals 15 residues. CDR3: CASRADPTYGNEQFF. The CDR3 DNA follows: TGCGCCAGCAGAGCGGACCCAACCTACGGCAATGAGCAGTTCTTC.

The chain employs TRBV5-1 and TRBJ2-7; 11 nucleotides match TRBD2. From germline, CDR1 is SGHRS and CDR2 YFSETQ. This CDR3 spans 16 amino acids. Trimming removed 3 bases from V and 0 bases from J; junction bases left unmatched: 5. CDR3 loop: CASSSGTSGYSYEQYF. In DNA, the CDR3 is TGCGCCAGCAGCTCAGGGACTAGCGGCTACTCCTACGAGCAGTACTTC.

To note about this clone: Relative to the germline gene, one junction end is altered; a read error may explain this. The V and J genes are TRBV10-1 and TRBJ1-5; D is ambiguous. Germline-derived CDR1 and CDR2 are WNHNN and SYGVQD (reference sequence). CDR3 length: 12 residues. The CDR3 DNA reads TGCGCCACCAGTTACCCCGATCAGCCCCAGCATTTT. Amino acids: CATSYPDQPQHF.

The V call is TRBV28, the J call TRBJ2-7; TRBD2 might be the D (5 bases). The CDR3 is made up of 13 amino acids. CDR1 and CDR2 from the germline V gene are MDHEN and SYDVKM. V shed 4 bases and J shed 2 bases, with 9 bases lying between them. The DNA for the CDR3 is TGTGCCAGCAGTTGGACTCACACCTACGAGCAGTACTTC. Protein sequence: CASSWTHTYEQYF.

The CDR3 protein is CASSPLSGAHEKLFF. Written as DNA, the CDR3 is TGTGCCAGCAGCCCGCTCTCGGGCGCGCATGAAAAACTGTTTTTT. This chain connects TRBV5-8 to TRBJ1-4; no firm D call. Trimming cost V 4 bases and J 6 bases, with 16 bases left between them. This CDR3 spans 15 amino acids. The V gene's germline CDR1 is SGHTS and CDR2 YDEGEE.

The CDR3, as DNA: TGTGCCAGCAGCCGACAGCCGGGCAATCAGCCCCAGCATTTT. Its protein is CASSRQPGNQPQHF. This chain uses TRBV6-6 with TRBJ1-5; D may be TRBD1 (5 bases). The CDR3 covers 14 residues. Trimming stripped 6 bases from V and 2 bases from J, with 11 bases between. Germline values: CDR1 MNHNY, CDR2 SVGAGI (reference sequence).

V and J are TRBV7-3 and TRBJ2-2; 8 bases align to TRBD1. The V gene's germline CDR1 is SGHTA and CDR2 FQGTGA. The CDR3 has 15 residues. The V gene end was trimmed by 5 bases and the J gene end by 3 bases; junction bases not matched to a gene: 5. The CDR3 sequence: CASSPQGAYTGELFF. The CDR3 region has the DNA TGTGCCAGCAGCCCCCAGGGGGCGTACACCGGGGAGCTGTTTTTT. The full variable domain, rest sourced from reference TRBV7-3 and TRBJ2-2, is GAGVSQTPSNKVTEKGKYVELRCDPISGHTALYWYRQSLGQGPEFLIYFQGTGAADDSGLPNDRFFAVRPEGSVSTLKIQRTERGDSAVYLCASSPQGAYTGELFFGEGSRLTVL.

The gene calls are TRBV25-1 and TRBJ2-7, with TRBD2 matching over 8 bases. V lost 8 bases, J lost 3 bases, and 9 bases stayed unmatched. The CDR3 is made up of 14 amino acids. Germline CDR1 and CDR2: MGHDK and SYGVNS. DNA of the CDR3: TGTGCCAGCCGGGGGGGGCTTCCTTTCTACGAGCAGTACTTC. Encoded protein: CASRGGLPFYEQYF.